This note documents a single TCR beta chain sequence. This clone came up once. Its target antigen remains unknown. Per-nucleotide qualities are absent, and no much larger clonotype sits a single base away. This record belongs to a study of T cell responses to AZD1222 COVID-19 vaccine (dated by TCRdb to about 2021). For the wider study: AZD1222 recipients with second doses at about 4 weeks or about 12 weeks were pooled, because spike-specific TCR depth and breadth did not differ between schedules. A total of over 230 trial participants underwent TCR sequencing, of whom nearly 210 had received two doses of AZD1222 and approximately 26 had received two doses of the MenACWY control vaccine. Trial participants were enrolled by age into 18-55, 56-69 and 70-plus year subgroups, with around 140, 26 and 57 TCR-sequenced participants respectively. The full study reports these points: The 56-69-year group was small, and its depth increase did not reach significance, likely because of low power. The vaccine-associated CD4 TCRs covered the entire spike protein, and the dominant responses fell in regions 160-218 and 743-854. Conclusions about previously exposed vaccinees are limited because only a handful of AZD1222 recipients were SARS-CoV-2 seropositive at baseline. Nearly half of unique spike-specific TCRs reportedly recognized epitopes outside regions mutated in the B.1.351 and B.1.1.7 variants. After two AZD1222 doses, both the breadth and the depth of spike-specific TCRs were significantly higher than at day 0 and than in MenACWY recipients. Participants were mostly white British, with more females than males. The authors suggested clonal diversity may have been underestimated. Because no samples from the day 14 peak response were available, repertoires could be characterized only after the peak T cell response.

The CDR3 regions of human TCRbeta chains were analyzed by immunosequencing. In the paper's pipeline: Repertoire TCRs were checked for matches against a reference library of SARS-CoV-2-specific TCRs that had been generated using the MIRA antigen-specificity platform. Breadth was defined as the fraction of unique TCRs that were SARS-CoV-2-associated. Depth was defined as the fraction of total T cells that were SARS-CoV-2-associated. Using the MIRA data, each spike-specific TCR was assigned both to the spike region to which the TCR was reactive and to a CD4 or CD8 class. Log10-transformed breadth and depth values were compared by one-way ANOVA with Sidak's multiple comparisons tests. Entries here come from immuneACCESS through TCRdb and include only in-frame sequences with V and J called. Some clones fail to appear in such tables; in the studies checked, an unresolved V gene covers under half of the shortfall, and the cause of the remainder is unknown. V and J calls and clone size follow that table, whereas D and trimming were derived from the DNA. This sample lists more than 100,000 clones; about nine tenths were detected once. Jointly, the top ten make up about 4.9% of the sample.

Measured from the cysteine to the phenylalanine, the CDR3 is 12 residues long. Only the CDR3 DNA stays, 36 bases, in frame from base 1. A distance of 2 bases separates the germline ends of V and J, which lose 0 bases and 5 bases respectively. From a lookup of the germline V gene (reference sequence), CDR1 and CDR2 are MNHNY and SVGAGI. The sample's time point label, decoded: baseline before first vaccination. Samples from vaccinated people were obtained from the UK trials COV001 and COV002, which included a single-blind randomized controlled phase 2/3 trial of AZD1222 (ChAdOx1 nCoV-19) in healthy adults. For TCRbeta chain sequencing, PBMC samples from trial participants were taken at day 0 and at day 28 after the second dose.

The V and J genes are TRBV6-6 and TRBJ2-1, with no reliable assignment of the D segment. The TCR originated in an adult in good health. The specimen comprised peripheral blood, sampled on day 0 of AZD1222 vaccination. CDR3 reads: CASSYSHNEQFF. The DNA reads as follows: TGTGCCAGCAGTTACTCTCACAATGAGCAGTTCTTC.